This TCR beta chain was sequenced for a study of CXCR3-negative and CXCR3-positive naive CD8 T cells. Across the whole study: Collectively, the libraries yielded roughly 150 million TRB reads in total, at about 1.5 +/- 0.3 million per library. Study-level points and caveats: PBMCs showed partially decreased CXCR3 expression after cryopreservation, and most assays used fresh PBMCs. Both naive subsets showed comparably high diversity, and memory CD8+ cells showed much lower diversity. Similar TRBV-TRBJ gene usage was seen in naive CXCR3-negative and CXCR3-positive cells, but not in memory cells.

5' RACE with UMI labels generated the TRB cDNA libraries. From the 5' RACE reads, TCRdb lists one entry per CDR3 protein and no DNA. The sample is made up of about 38,000 distinct CDR3 sequences, and the top ten hold around 15% of it. CDR1 and CDR2 from the germline V gene are SQVTM and ANQGSEA. This CDR3 is built from 14 residues. Details on this clonotype: The antigen remains unidentified.

This receptor was identified in a human donor in good health. Some clones in this sample may be carry-over from other donors' samples. Sequencing used memory CD8+ T cells from blood. This chain uses TRBV29-1 with TRBJ2-7; TCRdb reports TRBD1, a call that lacks DNA to check it against. This CDR3 reads CSVEEGGTAYEQYF.